The clone carrying this TCR beta chain was seen a handful of times. No antigen is known for it. The data belong to a study of T cells in Graves' hyperthyroidism and ophthalmopathy. Study-level information: Prior to any treatment, at the point of initial diagnosis, peripheral blood was collected.

V gave up 7 bases and J gave up 4 bases; unmatched junction bases: 9. This CDR3 comprises 14 residues. Germline V gives CDR1 MNHNS, CDR2 SASEGT. Study observations and caveats: The model's output predicted ophthalmopathy at a median of approximately 6.5 months prior to onset. A model of 13 V-J features distinguished ophthalmopathy from stable hyperthyroidism.

The investigators amplified TCR beta CDR3 regions from RNA transcripts. Researchers ran a first-round RT-PCR on the TCR CDR3 using the HTBI primer set. TCRdb analysed the multiplex PCR reads with MiXCR anew, one entry per CDR3 protein. The sample includes approximately 400,000 distinct CDR3 sequences, 13% of them seen just once. The PBMCs were sourced from fresh peripheral blood (around 9.3 ml). The TCR was taken from a man aged 30 to 39 with Graves' hyperthyroidism that later progressed to Graves' ophthalmopathy. The specimen was blood. The chain employs TRBV6-1 and TRBJ2-7; 8 nucleotides align to TRBD1. CDR3: CASTRGQGAYEQYF. In DNA, the CDR3 is TGTGCCAGCACTAGAGGACAGGGTGCATACGAGCAGTACTTC.